One T cell receptor beta chain is described in this entry. Its antigen is still unknown. The source of the sample is a study of T cell responses to AZD1222 COVID-19 vaccine. Findings and caveats of the study: Donor demographics were predominantly white British with a female majority; clonal diversity may be underestimated. Without day 14 samples, only post-peak T cell repertoires were studied. The breadth and depth of Spike-specific TCRs increased once two AZD1222 doses had been given.

The protocol was immunoSEQ multiplex PCR, while the TCRdb copy is restricted to in-frame clones and leaves out a portion. The sample holds roughly 96,000 clones; about 88% are singletons and the top ten take roughly 1.7%. Between the trimmed V and J ends, which lost 4 bases and 3 bases, there was a span of 21 bases. Germline assignment: CDR1 MNHNS and CDR2 SASEGT. The CDR3 runs 17 residues. This sequence was found in an adult in good health. This specimen was peripheral blood, taken on day 0 of AZD1222 vaccination. The chain uses TRBV6-1 and TRBJ1-2; TRBD1 is a possible D gene (6 bases). CDR3 nucleotide sequence: TGTGCCAGCAGTGGCCCCAGTACAGGGATTCTTGACTATGGCTACACCTTC. This sequence encodes CASSGPSTGILDYGYTF.